Listed here are 26 T cell receptor beta chains from one sample, sequenced in a study of blood T cells in healthy people across ages. PCR was performed a second time for 7 to 11 cycles using a sample-barcoded 5' primer and a J-beta primer mix. TCRdb analysed the 5' RACE reads with MiXCR anew, one entry per CDR3 protein. Of around 520,000 distinct CDR3 sequences in the sample, roughly a quarter were seen once. This same sample was also part of a study on T cells of mothers and their children.

The sample was blood. These receptors came from a boy younger than 10 in good health.

In this sample, this clonotype turned up a few times. The chain links TRBV10-3 to TRBJ2-1; 7 bases are shared with TRBD2. CDR3 length: 15 amino acids. The V and J ends lost 3 bases and 7 bases, in that order; junction bases with no gene match: 9. The V gene's germline CDR1 is ENHRY and CDR2 SYGVKD. CDR3 amino acids: CAISDGGSADNEQFF. The CDR3 region has the DNA TGTGCCATCAGTGACGGGGGGTCCGCTGATAATGAGCAGTTCTTC.

This clonotype showed up just a few times. This chain links TRBV12-3 or TRBV12-4 with TRBJ1-5; tentative D call: TRBD1 (6 bases). V was clipped by 2 bases and J by 5 bases, with 10 bases between them. This CDR3 has 14 amino acids. The CDR3, as DNA: TGTGCCAGCAGTTTAACAGGGTCCGATCAGCCCCAGCATTTT. Encoded protein: CASSLTGSDQPQHF.

This clonotype has a handful of counts. This chain joins TRBV20-1 and TRBJ2-5; 8 bases are a match to TRBD1. Trimming removed 8 bases from V and 5 bases from J; junction bases left unmatched: 13. CDR3 length: 14 amino acids. The germline gives CDR1 DFQATT, CDR2 SNEGSKA (reference sequence). CDR3: CSTDRGARAETQYF. The CDR3 bases are TGCAGTACCGACAGGGGCGCGAGGGCGGAGACCCAGTACTTC.

V and J are TRBV19 and TRBJ2-6; perhaps TRBD1 as D (6 bases). The V end was cut by 5 bases, the J end by 1 base, with 15 bases between. The CDR3 is 17 residues long. CDR1 and CDR2 (germline): LNHDA, SQIVND (reference sequence). CDR3 in amino acids: CASSSRAGVSGANVLTF. The CDR3 region has the DNA TGTGCCAGTAGTTCTCGGGCAGGGGTGTCTGGGGCCAACGTCCTGACTTTC. Combining the CDR3 with reference TRBV19 and TRBJ2-6 gives the whole variable domain DGGITQSPKYLFRKEGQNVTLSCEQNLNHDAMYWYRQDPGQGLRLIYYSQIVNDFQKGDIAEGYSVSREKKESFPLTVTSAQKNPTAFYLCASSSRAGVSGANVLTFGAGSRLTVL.

The J gene is TRBJ2-6, the V gene TRBV7-9, with D maybe TRBD2 (6 bases). Germline lookup yields CDR1 SEHNR and CDR2 FQNEAQ (reference sequence). The CDR3 has 17 amino acids. For the CDR3, the DNA is TGTGTAGCAAGGGAGGCAGCTCTTGATTCTGGGGCCAACGTCCTGACTTTC. This encodes CVAREAALDSGANVLTF.

In its sample, this clonotype was seen a few times. The chain is built from TRBV6-6 and TRBJ2-4, with 7 nucleotides matching TRBD1. The CDR3 covers 15 residues. V lost 3 bases, J lost 5 bases, and 7 bases stayed unmatched. CDR1 is MNHNY and CDR2 is SVGAGI in the germline V gene (reference sequence). CDR3 sequence: CASSYDRAGQNIQYF. DNA for the CDR3: TGTGCCAGCAGTTATGACAGGGCGGGCCAAAACATTCAGTACTTC.

V usage is TRBV5-1 and J usage is TRBJ2-1; the match to TRBD2 covers 8 bases. Germline loops: CDR1 SGHRS, CDR2 YFSETQ. J was trimmed by 0 bases and V by 0 bases; bases with no gene match: 14. This CDR3 comprises 20 residues. CDR3 residues: CASSLANGGAKLASYNEQFF. CDR3 nucleotide sequence: TGCGCCAGCAGCTTGGCGAACGGGGGGGCCAAGCTAGCCTCCTACAATGAGCAGTTCTTC.

The chain combines TRBV29-1 with TRBJ2-7; D call uncertain. Trimming removed 7 bases at V and 9 bases at J, with 16 bases between. CDR3 length: 11 residues. CDR1 is SQVTM and CDR2 is ANQGSEA in the germline V gene. As DNA, the CDR3 is TGCAGCGCCTCGGTACTAACCGGGCAGTACTTC. Residues: CSASVLTGQYF.

This clonotype has a handful of counts. The CDR3 DNA reads TGTGCCAGCAGCTTAGGGTACAGCGATCAAGAGACCCAGTACTTC. Protein product: CASSLGYSDQETQYF. The rearrangement uses TRBV7-9 and TRBJ2-5; D gene uncertain. Trimming removed 1 base from V and 2 bases from J, with 11 bases in between. Germline values: CDR1 SEHNR, CDR2 FQNEAQ (reference sequence). The CDR3 spans 15 residues.

This clonotype was seen only a few times. The chain joins TRBV7-2 to TRBJ2-1; TRBD2 agrees at 9 bases. V was pared by 7 bases and J by 4 bases, with 5 bases of the junction left unmatched. The germline V gene has CDR1 SGHTA and CDR2 FQGNSA. There are 14 residues in the CDR3. The CDR3 reads CASISGGQYNEQFF. The CDR3 DNA follows: TGTGCCAGCATAAGCGGGGGGCAATACAATGAGCAGTTCTTC.

The chain uses TRBV20-1 and TRBJ2-5, with 8 bases identical to TRBD1. The end of the DNA aligns better with TRBJ2-7, so the J call may be wrong. The CDR3 consists of 13 residues. Germline values: CDR1 DFQATT, CDR2 SNEGSKA (reference sequence). This CDR3 reads CSAQDRVPYEQYF. CDR3 in DNA: TGCAGTGCTCAGGACAGGGTACCCTACGAGCAGTACTTC.

This clonotype was seen a few times. V gene TRBV20-1 combines with J gene TRBJ2-5, with TRBD2 matching 8 bases. TRBJ2-1 explains the end of the DNA better; the J call may be wrong. The germline gives CDR1 DFQATT, CDR2 SNEGSKA (reference sequence). The CDR3 runs 16 residues. The CDR3 loop is CSASEARGVAGNEQFF. The CDR3 DNA reads TGCAGTGCTAGCGAGGCGCGGGGGGTAGCGGGGAATGAGCAGTTCTTC.

This clonotype appeared many times. V usage is TRBV7-2 and J usage is TRBJ2-1, with D unresolved. The CDR3 has 12 residues. CDR1 is SGHTA, CDR2 FQGNSA, per germline. Trimming shortened V by 6 bases and J by 13 bases, and 16 bases separated the two germline ends. CDR3 in DNA: TGTGCCAGCAGTCTGAGGCCCGTGCCTCAGTTCTTC. Protein: CASSLRPVPQFF.

This clonotype has only a few counts. The CDR3 DNA sequence: TGTGCCAGCAGCCCGACTAGCTCCTACAATGAGCAGTTCTTC. Protein sequence: CASSPTSSYNEQFF. V usage is TRBV12-3 or TRBV12-4 and J usage is TRBJ2-1; TRBD2 might be the D (6 bases). Trimming pared 6 bases from V and 0 bases from J, leaving 9 bases between. The CDR3 is made up of 14 amino acids.

The V gene is TRBV19, the J gene TRBJ2-5; D is possibly TRBD1 (6 bases). The CDR3 loop spans 13 amino acids. V was clipped by 9 bases and J by 0 bases, with 11 bases between them. CDR1 and CDR2 from the germline V gene are LNHDA and SQIVND (reference sequence). CDR3 region: CASMGTNQETQYF. The CDR3 DNA reads as TGTGCCAGCATGGGGACAAACCAAGAGACCCAGTACTTC.

This clonotype was counted only a few times. The chain combines TRBV6-1 with TRBJ2-3; no clear D gene. V lost 2 bases, J lost 8 bases, and 8 bases lay in between. CDR3 length equals 12 residues. Germline CDR1 reads MNHNS; CDR2 reads SASEGT. The CDR3 DNA is TGTGCCAGCAGTGAATTAACGGGTACGCAGTATTTT. Translation: CASSELTGTQYF.

The table lists this clonotype with many counts. This chain links TRBV5-1 with TRBJ2-3, with 8 bases matching TRBD2. Germline CDR1 is SGHRS and CDR2 is YFSETQ. The CDR3 extends over 15 amino acids. J lost 1 base, V lost 2 bases, and 3 bases had no gene match. This CDR3 is CASSLSGGRTDTQYF. CDR3 sequence (DNA): TGCGCCAGCAGCTTAAGCGGGGGACGCACAGATACGCAGTATTTT.

This clonotype was detected only a few times. The genes are TRBV5-1 and TRBJ2-1; maybe TRBD2 (6 bases). The CDR3 loop spans 16 amino acids. V shed 1 base and J shed 2 bases, with 13 bases lying between them. Germline values: CDR1 SGHRS, CDR2 YFSETQ. The CDR3 nucleotides read TGCGCCAGCAGCTTGATCACTAGCCCAACCTACAATGAGCAGTTCTTC. Translating it yields CASSLITSPTYNEQFF.

As concerns this clonotype: This could be a read error, since a much larger clone is one nucleotide away. The rearrangement joins TRBV7-3 to TRBJ1-2, with a tentative D call TRBD1 (6 bases). Germline CDR1 SGHTA, CDR2 FQGTGA. This CDR3 is built from 15 residues. The CDR3 here is CTSSLTSGASYGYTF. The CDR3 bases are TGTACCAGCAGCTTAACGTCAGGGGCTAGCTATGGCTACACCTTC.

This clonotype was recorded a few times. The V gene is TRBV5-4, the J gene TRBJ2-1; maybe TRBD2 (5 bases). The CDR3 is made up of 13 amino acids. Germline lookup yields CDR1 SGHNT and CDR2 YYREEE (reference sequence). Trimming took off 1 base at V and 9 bases at J, with 11 bases between the two ends. The CDR3 DNA reads as TGTGCCAGCAGCTTGAAGAGGGTGGGTGAGCAGTTCTTC. Translation gives CASSLKRVGEQFF.

This clonotype came up a few times. V is TRBV27 and J is TRBJ2-7; TRBD1 is a possible D gene (5 bases). Germline V lookup: CDR1 MNHEY, CDR2 SMNVEV (reference sequence). Trimming took off 3 bases at V and 3 bases at J, with 12 bases between the two ends. This CDR3 has 14 amino acids. In DNA form, the CDR3 reads TGTGCCAGCAGTTTCACACTCCAGGGCTACGAGCAGTACTTC. Its protein product is CASSFTLQGYEQYF.

This chain uses TRBV5-1 with TRBJ2-1, with 11 bases aligning to TRBD2. The CDR3 consists of 18 residues. Germline V CDR1 and CDR2: SGHRS, YFSETQ. V shed 3 bases and J 0 bases; nucleotides not matched to a gene: 8. In DNA form, the CDR3 reads TGCGCCAGCAGCTGGGTGACTAGCGGGACCCTCTCCTACAATGAGCAGTTCTTC. It specifies CASSWVTSGTLSYNEQFF.

The chain recombines TRBV4-1 with TRBJ1-2, with no clear D. CDR3 length equals 16 residues. Germline V gives CDR1 MGHRA, CDR2 YSYEKL. V lost 0 bases to trimming and J lost 0 bases, with 11 bases between them. CDR3 amino acids: CASSQDLKGANYGYTF. CDR3 DNA sequence: TGCGCCAGCAGCCAAGATCTAAAGGGTGCTAACTATGGCTACACCTTC.

This clonotype was observed a few times. The rearrangement links TRBV12-3 or TRBV12-4 to TRBJ1-1, with unresolved D. V lost 7 bases, J lost 11 bases, and 14 bases lay in between. This CDR3 spans 11 amino acids. The DNA of the CDR3 is TGTGCCAGCAAAAAAGGCGGTGGGGCTTTCTTT. As protein: CASKKGGGAFF.

The chain employs TRBV6-2 or TRBV6-3 and TRBJ2-1; D might be TRBD1 (5 bases). Germline-derived CDR1 and CDR2 are MNHEY and SVGEGT. This CDR3 is 13 amino acids long. Trimming took 2 bases from V and 8 from J, leaving 10 bases between them. The CDR3 DNA is TGTGCCAGCAGTTACCCAGGGTTCCATGAGCAGTTCTTC. It codes for CASSYPGFHEQFF.

This clonotype was counted a single time. The chain joins TRBV20-1 to TRBJ2-3; 7 nucleotides align to TRBD2. CDR3 length: 16 amino acids. The V segment lost 0 bases and the J segment 6 bases; nucleotides outside the gene matches: 12. Looked up from germline, CDR1 is DFQATT and CDR2 is SNEGSKA (reference sequence). The CDR3 nucleotides are TGCAGTGCTAGAGATCGGGGTAGCGGGCGCGGGGATACGCAGTATTTT. As protein: CSARDRGSGRGDTQYF.